A single sample gave rise to the 30 T cell receptor beta chains below, sequenced in a study of regulatory T cells in long-lasting Graves disease. Specified time point: newly diagnosed GD, antithyroid drugs for less than 3 months. There was RNA extracted from PBMCs, and the TCR library was made from it. With iRepertoire HTBI primers and Arm-PCR of CDR3 regions, TCR beta libraries were built. One entry per CDR3 protein, called by TCRdb with MiXCR from the multiplex PCR reads. The table lists hundreds of thousands of distinct CDR3 sequences, about 16% of them singletons, with 22% in the top ten. Source: peripheral blood mononuclear cells (PBMCs), taken at new diagnosis, from a patient treated with antithyroid drugs. The receptor source for this set is a female donor with Graves disease.

This clonotype was recorded a few times. This chain joins TRBV7-2 and TRBJ1-2; D remains ambiguous. The germline V and J ends were trimmed by 1 base and 0 bases, with 9 bases remaining between them. CDR1 SGHTA and CDR2 FQGNSA come from the germline V gene. This CDR3 is 15 amino acids long. Here the CDR3 DNA reads TGTGCCAGCAGCTTAGAGGCGGGCGCTAACTATGGCTACACCTTC. Translating it yields CASSLEAGANYGYTF.

This clonotype was counted ten times or more. The J gene is TRBJ1-2, the V gene TRBV6-5; no definite D call. The CDR3 spans 14 residues. Germline CDR1 is MNHEY and CDR2 is SVGAGI. V was cut by 3 bases and J by 3 bases, with 11 bases left in between. Here the CDR3 DNA reads TGTGCCAGCAGTTATGGGAATACGGACTATGGCTACACCTTC. Protein product: CASSYGNTDYGYTF.

Concerning this clonotype itself: A much larger clone lies a single base off, so this may be a read error. The rearrangement joins TRBV5-5 to TRBJ2-7, with 8 bases that match TRBD1. Germline CDR1 SGHKS, CDR2 YYEKEE (reference sequence). The CDR3 runs 14 residues. CDR3 DNA sequence: TGTGCCAGCAGCCGCGGGACAGGAGCCTACGGGCAGTACTTC. This translates into CASSRGTGAYGQYF.

There are many counts of this clonotype. V and J are TRBV4-2 and TRBJ1-3; D gene ambiguous. The germline V and J ends were trimmed by 1 base and 0 bases, with 10 bases remaining between them. CDR3 length: 16 amino acids. CDR1 and CDR2 (germline): LGHNA, YNFKEQ. CDR3: CASSQVPVSSGNTIYF. CDR3 in DNA: TGTGCCAGCAGCCAAGTGCCGGTCAGCTCTGGAAACACCATATATTTT.

At least ten counts were recorded for this clonotype. The chain couples TRBV2 to TRBJ2-7, with D uncertain. Per germline, CDR1 SNHLY and CDR2 FYNNEI. The CDR3 consists of 10 residues. The V gene lost 7 bases and the J gene lost 4 bases, with 5 bases spanning the gap. The CDR3 loop reads CASNPYEQYF. CDR3 coding DNA: TGTGCCAGCAATCCTTACGAGCAGTACTTC.

This clonotype was found many times. This chain joins TRBV7-9 and TRBJ2-1, with TRBD1 matching 11 bases. This CDR3 is 15 amino acids long. The V and J ends lost 5 bases and 3 bases, in that order; junction bases with no gene match: 3. Germline loops: CDR1 SEHNR, CDR2 FQNEAQ (reference sequence). In nucleotides, the CDR3 is TGTGCCAGCAGCCCGGGACAGGGGGACTACAATGAGCAGTTCTTC. This encodes CASSPGQGDYNEQFF.

The J gene is TRBJ2-4, the V gene TRBV7-9, with 8 bases matching TRBD2. J was trimmed by 5 bases and V by 11 bases; bases with no gene match: 8. The CDR3 loop spans 13 amino acids. The germline V gene has CDR1 SEHNR and CDR2 FQNEAQ (reference sequence). In nucleotides, the CDR3 is TGTGCCTCGGGGGGGGGGTACCAAAACATTCAGTACTTC. Translated: CASGGGYQNIQYF. Looking up the rest from reference TRBV7-9 and TRBJ2-4 gives the full variable domain: DTGVSQNPRHKITKRGQNVTFRCDPISEHNRLYWYRQTLGQGPEFLTYFQNEAQLEKSRLLSDRFSAERPKGSFSTLEIQRTEQGDSAMYLCASGGGYQNIQYFGAGTRLSVL.

There are many counts of this clonotype. The chain carries TRBV3-1 and TRBJ2-1; 7 bases map to TRBD1. The junction had 9 bases not matched to a gene; V was cut back by 3 bases and J by 1 base. This CDR3 has 17 amino acids. CDR1 and CDR2 from the germline V gene are LGHDT and YNNKEL (reference sequence). The CDR3 bases are TGTGCCAGCAGCCAGGGCCCGACAGGGCGTTCCTACAATGAGCAGTTCTTC. This sequence encodes CASSQGPTGRSYNEQFF.

There are many counts of this clonotype. The V and J genes are TRBV6-2 or TRBV6-3 and TRBJ2-5; no clear D gene. Germline CDR1 and CDR2: MNHEY and SVGEGT. The CDR3 is 13 residues long. V dropped 5 bases and J dropped 2 bases, with 9 bases sitting between them. The CDR3 loop reads CASSPNEQETQYF. DNA of the CDR3: TGTGCCAGCAGTCCCAACGAGCAAGAGACCCAGTACTTC.

This clonotype turned up a few times. The junction shows a germline mismatch at one end, possibly a read error. This sequence joins TRBV2 and TRBJ1-5; 7 bases map to TRBD1. The CDR3 is 15 amino acids. Germline CDR1 and CDR2: SNHLY and FYNNEI. The CDR3: CASNEEQGSGQPQHF. Here the CDR3 DNA reads TGTGCCAGCAATGAAGAACAGGGGAGCGGTCAGCCCCAGCATTTT.

This clonotype was observed many times. The V gene is TRBV6-2 or TRBV6-3, the J gene TRBJ1-4; D may be TRBD1 (5 bases). The germline V and J ends were trimmed by 0 bases and 7 bases, with 9 bases remaining between them. The CDR3 has 14 residues. Germline assignment: CDR1 MNHEY and CDR2 SVGEGT. CDR3 sequence (DNA): TGTGCCAGCAGTTACTCGATCCAGGGTGAAAAACTGTTTTTT. Its protein product is CASSYSIQGEKLFF.

Points on this clonotype: A read error may be the cause here, since a much bigger clone is one base away. The J gene is TRBJ1-2, the V gene TRBV27; TRBD1 matches 11 bases. CDR3 length equals 16 residues. V shed 6 bases and J 0 bases; nucleotides not matched to a gene: 6. Germline V gives CDR1 MNHEY, CDR2 SMNVEV (reference sequence). The CDR3 nucleotides read TGTGCCAGCAGGAGGACAGGGGGCCTTACTAACTATGGCTACACCTTC. It encodes CASRRTGGLTNYGYTF.

This clonotype was found a few times. The chain couples TRBV18 to TRBJ1-2; maybe TRBD1 (5 bases). Germline loops: CDR1 KGHSH, CDR2 LQKENI. CDR3 length equals 16 residues. V was shortened by 2 bases and J by 3 bases, with 16 bases between the two germline ends. CDR3 sequence reads: CASSPFRGSLDYGYTF. In nucleotides, the CDR3 is TGTGCCAGCTCACCATTCCGGGGGAGTCTTGACTATGGCTACACCTTC.

Note on this clonotype: This could be a read error, since a much larger clone is one nucleotide away. This chain connects TRBV7-2 to TRBJ1-5; D is ambiguous. The CDR3 covers 16 residues. Germline loops: CDR1 SGHTA, CDR2 FQGNSA. The CDR3 here is CASSSTRLNSNRPQHF. The CDR3 DNA reads as TGTGCCAGCAGCTCGACCCGCCTTAATAGCAATCGGCCCCAGCATTTT. Full variable domain (outside the CDR3, taken from reference TRBV7-2 and TRBJ1-5): GAGVSQSPSNKVTEKGKDVELRCDPISGHTALYWYRQSLGQGLEFLIYFQGNSAPDKSGLPSDRFSAERTGGSVSTLTIQRTQQEDSAVYLCASSSTRLNSNRPQHFGDGTRLSIL.

This clonotype has ten or more counts. The chain carries TRBV27 and TRBJ2-7, with 7 bases lining up with TRBD1. This CDR3 is 14 amino acids long. Germline loops: CDR1 MNHEY, CDR2 SMNVEV (reference sequence). With 3 bases clipped from V and 7 bases from J, the junction kept 9 bases outside the gene matches. The CDR3 loop is CASSFLGTDEEQYF. CDR3 DNA sequence: TGTGCCAGCAGTTTCCTCGGGACAGACGAAGAGCAGTACTTC.

With respect to this clonotype: This likely reflects a read error, since a far larger clone is one base away. The CDR3 nucleotides are TGTGCCAGCAGCTATTTCGGGGCGGCAGAGACCCAGTTCTTC. Its protein is CASSYFGAAETQFF. This sequence joins TRBV11-2 and TRBJ2-1, with D perhaps assigned TRBD1 or TRBD2 (5 bases each). V was trimmed by 4 bases and J by 13 bases, leaving 20 bases between them. The CDR3 length is 14 residues. Germline CDR1 is SGHAT and CDR2 is FQNNGV.

This clonotype was seen more than once but under ten times. The chain carries TRBV18 and TRBJ2-5, with a possible D match to TRBD1 (7 bases). The CDR3 has 15 amino acids. The germline V and J ends were trimmed by 2 bases and 2 bases, with 12 bases remaining between them. Germline V gives CDR1 KGHSH, CDR2 LQKENI. The CDR3 sequence is CASSPKTGTQETQYF. In nucleotides, the CDR3 is TGTGCCAGCTCACCAAAGACAGGGACTCAAGAGACCCAGTACTTC.

This clonotype appeared many times. V usage is TRBV24-1 and J usage is TRBJ2-2; D remains unclear. The CDR3 runs to 14 residues. V was cut by 0 bases and J by 3 bases, with 4 bases left in between. The germline V gene has CDR1 KGHDR and CDR2 SFDVKD. For the CDR3, the DNA is TGTGCCACCAGTGATTTGCGGGACACCGGGGAGCTGTTTTTT. It codes for CATSDLRDTGELFF.

This clonotype was recorded a few times. V gene TRBV29-1 combines with J gene TRBJ2-7; a possible D gene is TRBD1 (6 bases). In germline, CDR1 is SQVTM, CDR2 ANQGSEA. The CDR3 has 11 amino acids. V was shortened by 7 bases and J by 4 bases, with 11 bases between the two germline ends. CDR3: CSAVQGYEQYF. The CDR3, as DNA: TGCAGCGCCGTACAGGGTTACGAGCAGTACTTC.

This clonotype was recorded at least ten times. This chain uses TRBV6-1 with TRBJ1-2; 10 bases agree with TRBD1. This CDR3 comprises 16 residues. Germline trimming cut 6 bases from V and 3 bases from J; bases unmatched to any gene: 10. Per the germline V gene, CDR1 is MNHNS and CDR2 is SASEGT. The CDR3 here is CASRPGTGDRYYGYTF. The DNA of the CDR3 is TGTGCCAGCAGACCCGGGACAGGGGACCGGTACTATGGCTACACCTTC.

Ten or more counts support this clonotype. V and J are TRBV20-1 and TRBJ2-7; 8 positions agree with TRBD2. Germline V gives CDR1 DFQATT, CDR2 SNEGSKA (reference sequence). V shed 1 base and J 4 bases; nucleotides not matched to a gene: 15. This CDR3 spans 17 amino acids. The CDR3 DNA reads as TGCAGTGCTAGAGCCCCGAACTCTCCGGGGGGGGAGTACGAGCAGTACTTC. It codes for CSARAPNSPGGEYEQYF.

This clonotype appeared many times. This chain connects TRBV2 to TRBJ1-2; the D is unclear. The CDR3 is 13 amino acids. Per the germline V gene, CDR1 is SNHLY and CDR2 is FYNNEI. V was pared by 6 bases and J by 8 bases, with 16 bases between. The CDR3, as DNA: TGTGCCAGCAGGGGCCTTTTAAACGGAGGCTACACCTTC. Translated, it gives CASRGLLNGGYTF.

About this clonotype itself: A much larger clone lies one base from this, so it may be a read error. This chain links TRBV5-5 with TRBJ2-7; TRBD1 matches at 10 bases. The length of the CDR3 is 15 residues. From germline, CDR1 is SGHKS and CDR2 YYEKEE (reference sequence). In DNA form, the CDR3 reads TGCGCCAGCAGCCAAGAGAGGACAGGGGGCTACGAGCAGTACTTC. As protein: CASSQERTGGYEQYF.

This clonotype was seen ten or more times. The gene calls are TRBV3-1 and TRBJ2-7; 11 positions agree with TRBD2. V dropped 4 bases and J dropped 3; count of bases not matched to a gene: 5. Germline CDR1 reads LGHDT; CDR2 reads YNNKEL (reference sequence). The CDR3 contains 15 residues. The CDR3 loop reads CASSPMTSGNYEQYF. The DNA of the CDR3 is TGTGCCAGCAGCCCCATGACTAGCGGGAACTACGAGCAGTACTTC.

In its sample, this clonotype was seen many times. The chain carries TRBV7-9 and TRBJ1-2, with D tentatively TRBD1 (6 bases). CDR3 length equals 17 residues. From germline, CDR1 is SEHNR and CDR2 FQNEAQ (reference sequence). Trimming stripped 4 bases from V and 1 base from J, with 19 bases between. The CDR3 DNA follows: TGTGCCAGCAGCTCCCAGTCCGGAGGGGGGGATAACTATGGCTACACCTTC. Protein product: CASSSQSGGGDNYGYTF.

The table lists this clonotype with many counts. J is TRBJ2-1 and V is TRBV27, with a possible D match to TRBD2 (6 bases). The germline V gene has CDR1 MNHEY and CDR2 SMNVEV (reference sequence). CDR3 size: 14 residues. Trimming removed 2 bases from V and 10 bases from J, with 15 bases in between. The chain's CDR3 is CASSLAEGLLEQFF. CDR3 nucleotide sequence: TGTGCCAGCAGTTTAGCGGAGGGCCTCCTAGAGCAGTTCTTC.

This clonotype appeared many times. The V call is TRBV12-3 or TRBV12-4, the J call TRBJ1-2; D is perhaps TRBD1 (6 bases). V gave up 3 bases and J gave up 6 bases, with 14 bases separating them. The CDR3 consists of 14 residues. This CDR3 reads CASSFLGGGNGYTF. The DNA for the CDR3 is TGTGCCAGCAGTTTTCTGGGAGGGGGGAATGGCTACACCTTC.

This clonotype was detected many times. The rearrangement uses TRBV9 and TRBJ1-4; D unclear. Germline CDR1 and CDR2: SGDLS and YYNGEE. V lost 7 bases, J lost 5 bases, and 15 bases lay in between. This CDR3 has 14 residues. CDR3 region: CASHPKPPNEKLFF. In DNA, the CDR3 is TGTGCCAGCCATCCGAAGCCACCAAATGAAAAACTGTTTTTT.

Points on this clonotype: A far larger clone is one base from this, pointing to a likely read error. The rearrangement links TRBV11-3 to TRBJ2-1; 7 positions match TRBD1. V shed 2 bases, J shed 10 bases, and the junction held 5 bases outside the gene matches. Germline V gives CDR1 SGHNT, CDR2 YENEEA. The CDR3 runs 13 residues. CDR3: CASSLRQGREQFF. In nucleotides, the CDR3 is TGTGCCAGCAGCTTAAGACAGGGACGGGAGCAGTTCTTC.

Many counts were recorded for this clonotype. The chain joins TRBV12-3 or TRBV12-4 to TRBJ1-5, with 8 positions matching TRBD1. Trimming removed 6 bases from V and 4 bases from J; junction bases left unmatched: 8. The CDR3 sequence is 15 residues long. The CDR3 bases are TGTGCCAGCAGGAGACAGGGGCGCGGGAATCAGCCCCAGCATTTT. Protein: CASRRQGRGNQPQHF.